This T cell receptor beta chain comes out of a study of T cell clones after liver transplantation. Whole-study context: Third-party-reactive TCRbeta sequences from pre-transplant mixed lymphocyte reactions served as antigen-independent comparators.

This CDR3 is built from 12 residues. Germline loops: CDR1 MRHNA, CDR2 SNTAGT. Trimming stripped 2 bases from V and 7 bases from J, with 9 bases between. Broader study findings: Small, mixed patient groups and varying post-transplant times limit these conclusions.

For this clone: Its specificity is not known.

Libraries were prepared by immunoSEQ multiplex PCR; TCRdb keeps only in-frame clonotypes and omits some of them. The sample lists about 51,000 clones; 70% to 90% were seen once. This clonotype was obtained from a human patient who received a liver transplant. Some T cells may trace back to the graft donor. Sequencing used CD8+ T cells from blood, obtained 12 months after liver transplant. This chain joins TRBV6-4 and TRBJ2-7, with D hard to call. DNA of the CDR3: TGTGCCAGCAGTGACGGGGTCGGAGAGCAGTACTTC. Protein sequence: CASSDGVGEQYF.